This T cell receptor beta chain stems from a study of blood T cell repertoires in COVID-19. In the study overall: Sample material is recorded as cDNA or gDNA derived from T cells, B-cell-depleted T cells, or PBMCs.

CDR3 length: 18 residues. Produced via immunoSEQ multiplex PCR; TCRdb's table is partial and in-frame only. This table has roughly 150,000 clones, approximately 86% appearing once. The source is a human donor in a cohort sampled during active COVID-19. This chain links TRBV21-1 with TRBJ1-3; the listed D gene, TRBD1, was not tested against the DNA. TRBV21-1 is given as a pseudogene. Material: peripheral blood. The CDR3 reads CASSKVGTGWDSGNTIYF. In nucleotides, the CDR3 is TGTGCCAGCAGCAAAGTGGGGACAGGGTGGGACTCTGGAAACACCATATATTTT.